The 18 T cell receptor beta chains below all came from one sample that was sequenced in a study of blood T cells in healthy people across ages. The second PCR ran roughly 6 to 11 cycles with a sample-barcoded 5' primer and J-beta primers. TCRdb processed the 5' RACE reads anew with MiXCR; each CDR3 protein has one entry. The sample carries 1.8 million or so distinct CDR3 sequences, 39% recorded once. Source material: blood. The receptors shown here come from a human donor in good health.

This clonotype appeared a few times. The chain links TRBV11-1 to TRBJ2-1; TRBD1 is a possible D gene (5 bases). The CDR3 has 13 amino acids. Looked up from germline, CDR1 is SGHAT and CDR2 is FQDESV (reference sequence). Deletions cut 6 bases from V and 9 bases from J, with 15 bases between. CDR3 residues: CASSSNRFGEQFF. The CDR3 DNA follows: TGTGCCAGCAGTTCAAACAGGTTCGGTGAGCAGTTCTTC.

This chain joins TRBV7-2 and TRBJ1-6, with a weak D call TRBD1 (6 bases). The CDR3 is 15 amino acids. V was cut by 5 bases and J by 9 bases, with 17 bases left in between. The germline V gene has CDR1 SGHTA and CDR2 FQGNSA. This chain's CDR3 is CASSPTGILSSPLHF. As DNA, the CDR3 is TGTGCCAGCAGCCCTACAGGGATCCTCTCTTCACCCCTCCACTTT.

The V gene is TRBV6-2 or TRBV6-3, the J gene TRBJ2-3; D is perhaps TRBD2 (6 bases). Trimming took 1 base from V and 0 from J, leaving 17 bases between them. The CDR3 consists of 18 residues. Germline V gene lookup returns CDR1 MNHEY and CDR2 SVGEGT. This CDR3 reads CASSYYAGPFESTDTQYF. DNA for the CDR3: TGTGCCAGCAGTTACTATGCGGGGCCATTCGAAAGCACAGATACGCAGTATTTT.

Ten or more counts support this clonotype. The DNA for the CDR3 is TGCAGCGTTGGTGGGACAGGGGAAGCTAACTATGGCTACACCTTC. Its translation: CSVGGTGEANYGYTF. The chain recombines TRBV29-1 with TRBJ1-2; 10 positions match TRBD1. Germline CDR1 is SQVTM and CDR2 is ANQGSEA. The CDR3 runs 15 residues. Losses at the gene ends were 4 bases for V and 0 bases for J; bases not matched to a gene: 5.

The V and J genes are TRBV5-1 and TRBJ2-5, with D possibly being TRBD1 (5 bases). The assigned J gene may be wrong: the sequence end matches TRBJ2-7 better. The length of the CDR3 is 14 residues. Germline V gene sequence: CDR1 SGHRS, CDR2 YFSETQ. CDR3 bases: TGCGCCAGCAGCTTGCAGGGCATGACCTACGAGCAGTACTTC. This translates into CASSLQGMTYEQYF.

This chain connects TRBV7-6 to TRBJ1-3; 11 bases are shared with TRBD1. CDR3 size: 15 residues. Germline V gene sequence: CDR1 SGHVS, CDR2 FNYEAQ. The V segment lost 5 bases and the J segment 4 bases; nucleotides outside the gene matches: 4. CDR3 sequence: CASSAGTGGGNTIYF. CDR3 bases: TGTGCCAGCAGCGCCGGGACAGGGGGGGGAAACACCATATATTTT.

This clonotype has just one count. Just one base apart from a much larger clone, this may be a read error. CDR3 bases: TGTGCCAGCAGTACCACAGGGATGTACAATGAGCAGTACTTC. Residues: CASSTTGMYNEQYF. The chain combines TRBV2 with TRBJ2-1, with D possibly matching TRBD1 (6 bases). The end of the DNA fits TRBJ2-7 better, so the J call may be wrong. This CDR3 is 14 amino acids long. Per the germline V gene, CDR1 is SNHLY and CDR2 is FYNNEI.

The J gene is TRBJ1-2, the V gene TRBV7-8; perhaps TRBD1 as D (5 bases). This CDR3 region has 13 residues. Germline CDR1 reads SGHVS; CDR2 reads FQNEAQ. The V end lost 7 bases, the J end lost 4 bases, and 13 bases lay between the germline ends. The CDR3 reads CASTFSRGYGYTF. Written as DNA, the CDR3 is TGTGCCAGCACCTTTTCGAGGGGCTATGGCTACACCTTC.

V is TRBV20-1 and J is TRBJ2-3; TRBD2 matches at 11 bases. Trimming took 0 bases from V and 4 from J; bases not matched to a gene: 15. CDR1 is DFQATT and CDR2 is SNEGSKA in the germline V gene (reference sequence). There are 19 residues in the CDR3. The CDR3 region is CSARDVSIIAGGRADTQYF. The CDR3 nucleotides read TGCAGTGCTAGAGATGTTTCGATAATAGCGGGGGGGAGGGCAGATACGCAGTATTTT.

This clonotype has only a few counts. This chain links TRBV12-5 with TRBJ2-4; D perhaps matches TRBD1 (6 bases). V gave up 0 bases and J gave up 13 bases, with 25 bases separating them. This CDR3 has 17 amino acids. Germline loops: CDR1 LGHNT, CDR2 FRNRAP. CDR3 bases: TGTGCTAGTGGTTTGGTCTCCAGCCCGTGGGACACGCGGGCCCAGTACTTC. Its translation: CASGLVSSPWDTRAQYF.

This clonotype was observed a few times. In DNA form, the CDR3 reads TGTGCCAGCAGCGTACCTGGGCAGACTGAAGCTTTCTTT. It codes for CASSVPGQTEAFF. The chain recombines TRBV9 with TRBJ1-1; D unresolved. Germline-derived CDR1 and CDR2 are SGDLS and YYNGEE. Trimming left V 1 base short and J 5 bases short, with 9 bases between. There are 13 residues in the CDR3. Complete variable domain (other parts from reference TRBV9 and TRBJ1-1): DSGVTQTPKHLITATGQRVTLRCSPRSGDLSVYWYQQSLDQGLQFLIQYYNGEERAKGNILERFSAQQFPDLHSELNLSSLELGDSALYFCASSVPGQTEAFFGQGTRLTVV.

Here the CDR3 reads CASSDIRGGEQYF. The CDR3 bases are TGTGCCAGCAGCGATATTAGGGGGGGCGAGCAGTACTTC. The rearrangement links TRBV7-9 to TRBJ2-5; possible D gene TRBD2, 7 bases. The J call may be mistaken, given a closer DNA end match to TRBJ2-7. This CDR3 is built from 13 residues. Germline V gene lookup returns CDR1 SEHNR and CDR2 FQNEAQ (reference sequence).

This clonotype was observed a few times. The rearrangement joins TRBV6-6 to TRBJ2-7; no clear D gene. V lost 5 bases and J 4 bases, leaving 15 bases between the germline ends. CDR3 length equals 14 residues. Germline lookup yields CDR1 MNHNY and CDR2 SVGAGI (reference sequence). The CDR3 DNA follows: TGTGCCAGCAGTACCGCGATGGTACTATACGAGCAGTACTTC. It translates to CASSTAMVLYEQYF.

Remarks on this clonotype: Mismatch with germline at one junction end may stem from a read error. The chain links TRBV4-2 to TRBJ2-4; 8 positions match TRBD2. The CDR3 is 15 residues long. CDR1 LGHNA and CDR2 YNFKEQ come from the germline V gene. The CDR3 loop reads CAGSQGVAGPAEQYF. DNA of the CDR3: TGTGCCGGCAGCCAAGGGGTAGCGGGGCCTGCGGAGCAGTACTTC.

This chain joins TRBV12-3 or TRBV12-4 and TRBJ2-1, with D perhaps TRBD1 or TRBD2 (5 bases each). This CDR3 is 13 amino acids long. Trimming pared 1 base from V and 6 bases from J, leaving 7 bases between. CDR3 sequence: CASSLGGTNEQFF. The CDR3 bases are TGTGCCAGCAGTTTAGGGGGGACCAATGAGCAGTTCTTC.

A word on this clonotype: This may be a read error: a much more frequent sequence differs by one nucleotide. The J gene is TRBJ2-1, the V gene TRBV10-3; D is undetermined. The ends were cut back, 6 bases at V and 9 bases at J, with 9 bases in the middle. CDR3 size: 11 residues. CDR1 and CDR2 from the germline V gene are ENHRY and SYGVKD. Here the CDR3 reads CAIRGSSEQFF. CDR3 coding DNA: TGTGCCATCAGAGGGTCTAGTGAGCAGTTCTTC.

This clonotype was detected once. The V and J genes are TRBV24-1 and TRBJ2-1; D ambiguous. V was clipped by 6 bases and J by 9 bases, with 14 bases between them. From germline, CDR1 is KGHDR and CDR2 SFDVKD. This CDR3 region has 13 residues. The CDR3 spells CATSPPVGSEQFF. The DNA of the CDR3 is TGTGCCACCAGTCCCCCTGTGGGGTCTGAGCAGTTCTTC.

The gene calls are TRBV12-3 or TRBV12-4 and TRBJ1-1, with D hard to call. V was cut by 6 bases and J by 7 bases, with 12 bases left in between. This CDR3 has 12 amino acids. The CDR3 protein is CASRLTVSEAFF. In nucleotides, the CDR3 is TGTGCCAGCAGACTGACGGTGAGTGAAGCTTTCTTT.